This T cell receptor (beta chain) appears in the sequencing data of a study of cytomegalovirus exposure and HLA in healthy donors (dated by TCRdb to the late 2010s). For context, the study as a whole: An earlier analysis of 587 of the donors reported approximately 260 Gb of sequence data and 100 million to 120 million unique TCR beta sequences obtained from some 170 million T cells. An early release that covered some 640 HLA-typed donors contained around 300 gigabases of sequencing data and 75 million to 100 million unique TCR sequences. Of the 300 to 450 genotyped donors, 70% to 90% were placed in the genetic ancestry cluster associated with self-reported Caucasian donors. The study aimed to test whether cataloging public T cell receptors could reveal signatures of past pathogen exposure. The study profiled the T cell repertoires of about 720 subjects by immunosequencing and related them to cytomegalovirus serostatus. Besides the first cohort of 666 subjects, a separate validation cohort made up of roughly 120 different subjects was used. High-throughput TCR immunosequencing, statistical association of individual TCRs with disease status, and machine learning were combined to predict cytomegalovirus infection status. In a later analysis, previously published TCR beta repertoires from 600 to 850 donors were re-analyzed and high-resolution HLA genotyping was added so that TCR occurrence patterns could be studied. Rather than drawing on any new phenotypic data, the later analysis identified candidate immune exposures from TCR beta sequences and the way those sequences occurred across donors. To decide whether each TCR beta V gene segment behaved as functional or pseudogenic, an earlier analysis of some 580 of the donors relied on high-throughput TCR beta sequencing. Alongside the repertoire data, information on donor age, sex, ethnicity and CMV serostatus was compiled. A later genetic analysis took genome-wide SNP genotypes for 398 of the 666 donors and used that subset as a discovery cohort. All discovery cohort repertoires had been generated using a single sequencing platform. Both class I and class II loci were covered by HLA typing, at four-digit resolution. Typing coverage varied by locus: about 620-640 donors for A, B, C, DRB1 and DQB1; approximately 520 for DQA1; over 600 for DPA1; 450 to 480 for DPB1. Because of strong linkage in the cohort, roughly five DR-DQ haplotypes were treated as single units for association and clustering. Among around 400 genotyped donors of the cohort, an average of around 250,000 unique TCR beta nucleotide sequences was sequenced per donor, of which roughly 17% were non-productive.

In total, approximately 700 healthy bone marrow donors made up the cohort. All cohort members were sampled while nominally healthy, although unrecorded immune exposures were likely present. The donor tested CMV seronegative and was one of the 352 seronegative cohort members. A peripheral blood sample was provided by each donor, and peripheral blood mononuclear cells were used for TCR beta sequencing. The Qiagen DNeasy Blood Extraction Kit was used to extract genomic DNA from the blood cell samples. Receptor libraries were prepared by the immunoSEQ multiplex PCR assay. For the multiplex PCR, a mixture combining 60 forward primers for TCR Vbeta segments and 13 reverse primers for TCR Jbeta segments was used. The CDR3 region of rearranged TCR beta genes was amplified from genomic DNA with a multiplex PCR assay. The Illumina HiSeq System was used to sequence the amplified TCR beta libraries as 87-base-pair reads. The authors' pipeline ran thus. Across the 600 to 700 repertoires, a later analysis counted tens of millions of unique TCR beta chains, approximately 10 million of which were shared by at least two donors. To remove PCR and sequencing errors, raw reads were error-corrected and collapsed into unique sequences using a nearest-neighbor algorithm that merged closely related sequences. V, D and J gene segments were assigned by aligning CDR3 sequences to IMGT reference sequences. For a sequence to be retained, at least a six-nucleotide match to both a V gene segment and a J gene segment was required. A rearrangement counted as productive if the CDR3 had no stop codons and remained in frame with V and J, and every other rearrangement counted as non-productive. CDR3 was defined by IMGT convention, running from the second conserved V-encoded cysteine to the conserved J-encoded phenylalanine. Sequences without an unambiguous match to a single V gene segment were excluded from the earlier analysis of several hundred of the donors. In an earlier analysis of some 590 of the donors, a V segment was called functional when productive rearrangements were above 56.7%, and segregating when the standard deviation between donors exceeded 5%. A statistical classification framework was developed to diagnose cytomegalovirus status using the catalog of TCR beta chain sequences. In a later analysis, TCR nucleotide sequences were compared against IMGT/GENE-DB human TR gene sequences so that V and J genes could be assigned. A later analysis assigned CDR3 sequences and most-parsimonious VDJ recombination scenarios with the TCRdist pipeline. In a later analysis, each TCR beta chain was defined by its CDR3 amino acid sequence together with its V-gene family, and reads lacking a unique V-gene family were excluded. A later analysis removed several hundred highly shared, low-generation-probability nucleotide sequences to deal with suspected cross-contamination and a sequencing artifact. For each public chain, a later analysis derived a clonal expansion index from normalized ranks of inferred template counts within each repertoire. In a later analysis, generation probabilities were computed with a VDJ recombination model fitted to out-of-frame rearrangements, and the resulting probabilities were checked against IGoR. A later analysis scored TCR-TCR, TCR-HLA and TCR-CMV co-occurrence with hypergeometric tests, applying a repertoire-size bias correction to TCR pairs. To estimate false discovery rates, a later analysis permuted the HLA or CMV assignments 20 times. A later analysis grouped co-occurring TCRs with DBSCAN, adding TCRdist sequence similarity when clustering within HLA-allele-positive subsets. Repertoires with fewer than 30,000 or more than 120,000 public chains, plus five repertoires with anomalous nucleotide sharing, were excluded from co-occurrence clustering. Drawn from immuneACCESS, this table holds only the in-frame rearrangements with V and J called that TCRdb kept. Clones are partly lost; checked studies trace under half to an unresolved V gene and leave the rest unexplained. The DNA gave D and trimming, while V, J and clone size come from that table. Within this sample are about 50,000 clones, with roughly 80% of them counted one time only. Roughly 1.5% of the sample is taken by the ten largest.

Comment on this clone: Its antigen is still unknown. No base quality information exists; no much larger clone differs at one position.

Summary of the overall study and its limitations: In an earlier analysis of about 600 of the donors, most TCR beta V segments appeared in productive rearrangements about 87% or about 30% of the time, broadly matching IMGT annotations. Cytomegalovirus status was reported to be diagnosed by the classifier with high specificity and sensitivity in both the original and validation cohorts. A cluster of highly shared sequence variants was judged likely to be a technical artifact of the sequencing pipeline. A later genetic analysis reported fewer N-insertions in productive TCRs among donors in an Asian-associated ancestry cluster than the approximately 700-donor mean. Because HLA typing was missing for some donors at each locus, association tests included only the typed subset. In a later analysis, several top co-occurrence clusters were reported to appear linked to parvovirus B19, influenza, CMV and Epstein-Barr virus. An association between a missense DCLRE1C variant and V-gene and J-gene trimming of TCR beta chains was found in a later genetic analysis and replicated in an independent cohort. In a later analysis, the rate of TCR association differed among HLA loci, with DRB1 alleles having the most associated TCRs and HLA-C alleles having the fewest. Because counts were too low, roughly 17 rarely observed V segments, including chromosome 9 orphons, were left out of the earlier analysis of some 600 of the donors. The cohort was sequenced for TCR beta chains only, and without alpha or paired-chain data the features that could be detected were limited. When HLA alleles, especially DR and DQ, strongly co-occurred, attributing TCR associations to individual alleles was difficult. Roughly uniform sequencing depth across donors was assumed in presence/absence analyses, although this assumption may not hold. CMV serostatus was the only immune exposure information available for the cohort. In vitro tests confirmed that three of the cytomegalovirus-associated TCR beta chains recognize cytomegalovirus antigens. In a later analysis, HLA-associated TCR beta chains showed more clonal expansion and lower generation probabilities than non-associated chains that were equally common. The study gave a list of 150 to 200 TCR beta chains associated with cytomegalovirus. A later analysis associated 17,000 or so TCR beta sequences with specific HLA alleles at a false discovery rate of 0.05. In a later analysis, most CMV-associated TCR beta chains were found to appear HLA-restricted, with HLA associations seemingly driven largely by CMV exposure. It was suggested by the authors that the approach could potentially be generalized to other disease states and immunological phenotypes. A further reported finding was that TCR beta sequences accurately predicted the HLA-A and HLA-B alleles for most subjects in the first cohort. Linkage disequilibrium might explain the correlated functional status among segregating V segments, but an unknown experimental factor could not be excluded. While some public TCRs were present in many individuals, most TCR sequences turned up only very rarely across donors.

The clonotype comes from a man aged 30-40 years in good health and CMV-seronegative. The specimen sequenced was PBMCs.

The CDR3 protein sequence reads: CASSPSRGQGLGSEQFF. The bases are TGTGCCAGCAGCCCAAGTCGTGGGCAGGGACTCGGGAGTGAGCAGTTCTTC. The chain joins TRBV7-2 to TRBJ2-1, with a weak D call of TRBD2 (6 bases match). From cysteine to phenylalanine, the CDR3 is 17 amino acids long. Only the CDR3 part of the read is kept: 51 bases, read in frame from the first base. For CDR1 and CDR2, the germline V gene lists SGHTA and FQGNSA. The V and J ends are trimmed by 5 bases and 9 bases, leaving 26 bases between them. The CDR3 plus the reference TRBV7-2 and TRBJ2-1 genes for the other parts give the full variable domain: GAGVSQSPSNKVTEKGKDVELRCDPISGHTALYWYRQSLGQGLEFLIYFQGNSAPDKSGLPSDRFSAERTGGSVSTLTIQRTQQEDSAVYLCASSPSRGQGLGSEQFFGPGTRLTVL.